Sequencing of this T cell receptor beta chain was carried out in a study of T-cell reconstitution after alpha-beta-depleted transplantation in children. Study-wide points: Expanded graft clones numbering several hundred reportedly gave rise to alpha-beta T cells about two months after transplant. Day-60 TCRbeta diversity that was high in some patients was derived from surviving recipient T cells and thymic progenitors. T-cell counts and diversity at one year post-transplant came mainly from newly produced T cells.

This CDR3 region has 14 residues. V lost 0 bases to trimming and J lost 3 bases, with 5 bases between them. Per the germline V gene, CDR1 is MRHNA and CDR2 is SNTAGT. Unique molecular identifiers featured in how the TCRbeta library was prepared. TCRdb processed the PCR reads anew with MiXCR; each CDR3 protein has one entry. The table has 98,000 or so distinct CDR3 sequences, 23% seen once. This clonotype was seen a handful of times. Its antigen is still unknown. The chain carries TRBV6-4 and TRBJ2-2; possibly TRBD1 for D (5 bases). The source material was PBMCs, sampled before TCRalphabeta/CD19-depleted stem cell transplant. This TCR came from a boy aged 2-9 years with acute lymphoblastic leukemia, due to receive a stem cell transplant. The CDR3 here is CASSDSTDTGELFF. CDR3 DNA sequence: TGTGCCAGCAGTGACTCGACAGACACCGGGGAGCTGTTTTTT.